This paragraph covers one T cell receptor (beta chain) sequence. The antigen is unknown. The TCR beta CDR3 regions underwent amplification from RNA transcripts. First-round RT-PCR employed HTBI primers, with a second-round multiplex PCR after it. TCRdb re-analysed the multiplex PCR reads in MiXCR, keeping a single row per CDR3 protein. The table records almost 750,000 distinct CDR3 sequences, about 44% of them present only once. This sample is part of a study of Graves' ophthalmopathy and Graves' hyperthyroidism. Overall study results and limits: In blood appeared most of the expanded thyroid clonotypes whose frequency exceeded 0.001. A 13-signature model separated ophthalmopathy from stable hyperthyroidism, reaching about 88% sensitivity and 81.08% specificity cross-validated.

Germline V gene sequence: CDR1 ENHRY, CDR2 SYGVKD. There are 15 residues in the CDR3. V lost 3 bases and J lost 3, with 15 bases in between. The origin of this receptor is an adult man with Graves' ophthalmopathy. Material for sequencing was peripheral blood. The chain employs TRBV10-3 and TRBJ2-7; D may match TRBD1 or TRBD2 (5 bases each). CDR3 coding DNA: TGTGCCATCAGTGACATTGGGGACGGAAGCTACGAGCAGTACTTC. Translating gives CAISDIGDGSYEQYF.